The next 27 T cell receptor beta chains were all read from a single sample in a study of T cell clonality in common variable immunodeficiency. Repertoires were generated with immunoSEQ multiplex PCR, while TCRdb's copy carries only in-frame clones and drops some. The sample holds under 35,000 clones, and no clone turns up only once. Material for sequencing was peripheral blood mononuclear cells. These receptor sequences come from a person aged 18 to 75 in good health.

This clone was recorded many times. The sequenced part of the CDR3 DNA is TGTGCCAGTAGTACTAAGACTAGTCCCTACGAG. This sequence encodes CASSTKTSPYE. The whole CDR3 is CASSTKTSPYEQYF. The V call is TRBV19, the J call TRBJ2-7, with D tentatively TRBD2 (6 bases). The CDR3 end is not reached by the read, which stops 3 residues before it; the germline J gene fills it in. Trimming pared 4 bases from V and 2 bases from J, leaving 12 bases between. The CDR3 spans 14 residues. CDR1 is LNHDA and CDR2 is SQIVND in the germline V gene (reference sequence).

This clone was seen at least ten times. Read data end 3 residues before the CDR3 end; the end is taken from the germline J gene. The chain combines TRBV5-4 with TRBJ2-7, with 10 bases identical to TRBD2. The germline CDR1 and CDR2 sequences are SGHNT and YYREEE (reference sequence). The V segment lost 3 bases and the J segment 6 bases; nucleotides outside the gene matches: 12. CDR3 length equals 16 residues. The sequenced part of the CDR3 DNA is TGTGCCAGCAGCTCCCCTGCTAGCGGGAGAAGCTCCGAG. Translating it yields CASSSPASGRSSE. The whole CDR3 protein is CASSSPASGRSSEQYF.

At least ten counts were recorded for this clone. From the germline J gene comes the end of the CDR3, since the read stops 3 residues before it. This sample also contains other DNA sequences that code for the same CDR3. V and J are TRBV7-3 and TRBJ2-1, with 10 bases lining up with TRBD2. Germline lookup yields CDR1 SGHTA and CDR2 FQGTGA. The J segment lost 4 bases and the V segment lost 2 bases, leaving 5 bases of the junction unmatched. The CDR3 sequence is 16 residues long. The CDR3 bases that were read are TGTGCCAGCAGCTTACGTCCTAGCGGGGGTTACAATGAG. Residues: CASSLRPSGGYNE. The CDR3 in full is CASSLRPSGGYNEQFF.

Many counts were recorded for this clone. The observed sequence ends 3 residues before the CDR3 terminus, with the missing tail filled in from the germline J gene. The rearrangement joins TRBV7-3 to TRBJ2-1; no firm D call. This CDR3 region has 12 residues. The V end lost 2 bases, the J end lost 9 bases, and 8 bases lay between the germline ends. Germline CDR1 and CDR2: SGHTA and FQGTGA. The CDR3 loop is CASSLPNGEQFF. The CDR3 DNA, read in part, is TGTGCCAGCAGCTTACCAAACGGTGAG. The full variable domain, completed using reference TRBV7-3 and TRBJ2-1, is GAGVSQTPSNKVTEKGKYVELRCDPISGHTALYWYRQSLGQGPEFLIYFQGTGAADDSGLPNDRFFAVRPEGSVSTLKIQRTERGDSAVYLCASSLPNGEQFFGPGTRLTVL.

This clone occurred many times. The CDR3 goes on 3 residues after the read ends, and that part is filled in from the germline J gene. This chain links TRBV29-1 with TRBJ2-3; 10 nucleotides align to TRBD2. With V trimmed by 7 bases and J by 2 bases, 6 bases remained unmatched. CDR3 size: 14 residues. CDR1 SQVTM and CDR2 ANQGSEA come from the germline V gene. The CDR3 DNA, read in part, is TGCAGCGCTGGAGCGGGAGGGGACACAGATACG. Its translation is CSAGAGGDTDT. The full CDR3 is CSAGAGGDTDTQYF.

This clone was recorded at least ten times. The read ends 3 residues early relative to the CDR3; the germline J gene fills the gap. V and J are TRBV9 and TRBJ2-7; 9 bases map to TRBD1. V lost 4 bases, J lost 2 bases, and 7 bases stayed unmatched. The germline CDR1 and CDR2 sequences are SGDLS and YYNGEE. There are 15 residues in the CDR3. This chain's CDR3 is CASSLGTGRPYEQYF. The sequenced part of the CDR3 DNA is TGTGCCAGCAGCTTGGGGACAGGGAGACCCTACGAG.

In its sample, this clone was seen many times. The read terminates 3 residues before the CDR3 end, so the remaining end is supplied by the germline J gene. The chain employs TRBV7-9 and TRBJ2-7; 10 nucleotides match TRBD2. The CDR3 consists of 14 residues. Germline CDR1 and CDR2: SEHNR and FQNEAQ (reference sequence). J was trimmed by 2 bases and V by 6 bases; bases with no gene match: 4. The CDR3 bases that were read are TGTGCCAGCAGAAAAGCGGGAGGGCCCTACGAG. This gives the protein CASRKAGGPYE. The full CDR3 sequence reads CASRKAGGPYEQYF.

This clone was picked up many times. The CDR3 is cut off 3 residues early in the read; its end comes from the germline J gene. The V and J genes are TRBV4-2 and TRBJ1-1; D not resolved. This CDR3 region has 16 residues. V was cut by 0 bases and J by 0 bases, with 11 bases left in between. Germline-derived CDR1 and CDR2 are LGHNA and YNFKEQ. CDR3 sequence: CASSQDSGIMNTEAFF. CDR3 DNA, as far as it was read: TGTGCCAGCAGCCAAGATTCGGGGATTATGAACACTGAA.

This clone was detected ten times or more. The DNA ends 3 residues before the CDR3 does, and the rest of the CDR3 is filled in from the germline J gene. This chain joins TRBV6-2 or TRBV6-3 and TRBJ1-2, with D unclear. V was trimmed by 7 bases and J by 5 bases, leaving 11 bases between them. CDR1 and CDR2 (germline): MNHEY, SVGEGT. This CDR3 has 12 amino acids. Incomplete CDR3 DNA: TGTGCCAGCACCTCCGGTCCTTATGGC. Its protein is CASTSGPYG. The entire CDR3 protein reads CASTSGPYGYTF.

The sample holds many counts of this clone. The read comes to an end 3 residues before the CDR3 does, leaving the germline J gene to fill in the end. The rearrangement joins TRBV3-1 (or the pseudogene TRBV3-2) to TRBJ2-7; a weak D match, TRBD2 (6 bases). The V gene lost 4 bases and the J gene lost 6 bases, with 13 bases spanning the gap. The CDR3 extends over 13 amino acids. CDR1 is LGHDT and CDR2 is YNNKEL in the germline V gene (reference sequence). CDR3: CASSLQDYAEQYF. Incomplete CDR3 DNA: TGTGCCAGCAGCCTACAGGACTATGCCGAG.

This clone has a count of ten or more. The CDR3 DNA, read in part, is TGTGCCAGCAGCTTAGACAGTAACTACGAG. Its protein product is CASSLDSNYE. The whole CDR3 region reads CASSLDSNYEQYF. The chain employs TRBV7-2 and TRBJ2-7; D remains ambiguous. The read comes to an end 3 residues before the CDR3 does, leaving the germline J gene to fill in the end. The V gene's germline CDR1 is SGHTA and CDR2 FQGNSA. The CDR3 runs to 13 residues. With 1 base removed from V and 3 bases from J, the gap between germline ends came to 7 bases. The whole variable domain, remainder taken from reference TRBV7-2 and TRBJ2-7, is GAGVSQSPSNKVTEKGKDVELRCDPISGHTALYWYRQSLGQGLEFLIYFQGNSAPDKSGLPSDRFSAERTGGSVSTLTIQRTQQEDSAVYLCASSLDSNYEQYFGPGTRLTVT.

This clone occurred many times. The CDR3 end is not reached by the read, which stops 3 residues before it; the germline J gene fills it in. The chain links TRBV18 to TRBJ2-7, with D possibly TRBD2 on 5 matching bases. CDR1 is KGHSH and CDR2 is LQKENI in the germline V gene. Trimming took 3 bases from V and 5 from J, leaving 11 bases between them. The CDR3 totals 13 residues. CDR3 DNA, as far as it was read: TGTGCCAGCTCACCGGATATGAGGGACGAG. Translation: CASSPDMRDE. The entire CDR3 reads CASSPDMRDEQYF.

This clone was detected ten times or more. CDR3 bases read: TGCGCCAGCAGCTTGGGGGGCTCAGGGTTGTTAGAGACC. It encodes CASSLGGSGLLET. The complete CDR3 sequence is CASSLGGSGLLETQYF. V and J are TRBV5-1 and TRBJ2-5; TRBD1 is a possible D gene (5 bases). With the read ending 3 residues before the CDR3 end, the germline J gene is used to fill in that end. Trimming stripped 0 bases from V and 4 bases from J, with 16 bases between. Germline-derived CDR1 and CDR2 are SGHRS and YFSETQ. The length of the CDR3 is 16 residues. The full variable domain, rest sourced from reference TRBV5-1 and TRBJ2-5, is KAGVTQTPRYLIKTRGQQVTLSCSPISGHRSVSWYQQTPGQGLQFLFEYFSETQRNKGNFPGRFSGRQFSNSRSEMNVSTLELGDSALYLCASSLGGSGLLETQYFGPGTRLLVL.

In regard to this clone: Coverage ceases 3 residues before the CDR3 finishes, and the germline J gene fills in the end. The chain couples TRBV13 to TRBJ1-2; 8 bases match TRBD1. Germline V gene lookup returns CDR1 PRHDT and CDR2 FYEKMQ (reference sequence). The CDR3 loop spans 16 amino acids. Partial CDR3 DNA: TGTGCCAGCAGCACCGGGACAGGATGGGGTTACAATGAC. Amino acid sequence: CASSTGTGWGYND. The entire CDR3 protein is CASSTGTGWGYNDYTF.

The table lists this clone with many counts. The CDR3 goes on 3 residues after the read ends, and that part is filled in from the germline J gene. The chain uses TRBV30 and TRBJ1-1; 7 bases fit TRBD1. This CDR3 region has 11 residues. CDR1 is GTSNPN, CDR2 SVGIG, per germline (reference sequence). CDR3 sequence: CAQASDRKAFF. Partial CDR3 DNA: TGTGCCCAAGCGTCGGACAGGAAA.

In this sample, this clone turned up many times. The read stops 3 residues short of the end of the CDR3; the missing end is completed from the germline J gene. V gene TRBV7-6 combines with J gene TRBJ2-5; D perhaps matches TRBD2 (5 bases). Trimming took off 1 base at V and 5 bases at J, with 8 bases between the two ends. In germline, CDR1 is SGHVS, CDR2 FNYEAQ. The CDR3 length is 13 residues. CDR3 sequence: CASSLGTRETQYF. CDR3 DNA (partial): TGTGCCAGCAGCTTAGGGACTCGCGAGACC. The full variable domain, with the rest looked up from reference TRBV7-6 and TRBJ2-5, is GAGVSQSPRYKVTKRGQDVALRCDPISGHVSLYWYRQALGQGPEFLTYFNYEAQQDKSGLPNDRFSAERPEGSISTLTIQRTEQRDSAMYRCASSLGTRETQYFGPGTRLLVL.

This clone appeared many times. The read terminates 3 residues ahead of where the CDR3 ends, so the germline J gene completes it. The chain has TRBV7-8 and TRBJ2-5; TRBD1 aligns across 8 bases. J gave up 7 bases and V 7 bases, and 14 bases lay outside the gene matches. Per the germline V gene, CDR1 is SGHVS and CDR2 is FQNEAQ. This CDR3 contains 15 residues. The sequenced part of the CDR3 DNA is TGTGCCAGCACCCCGCGGACAGGGAGGATGGGGACC. It codes for CASTPRTGRMGT. The whole CDR3 protein is CASTPRTGRMGTQYF.

This clone was counted ten times or more. The CDR3 here is CASISGTSGYNEQFF. Incomplete CDR3 DNA: TGCGCCAGTATTTCCGGGACTAGCGGTTACAATGAG. This chain uses TRBV5-1 with TRBJ2-1; TRBD2 matches 11 bases. The read terminates 3 residues ahead of where the CDR3 ends, so the germline J gene completes it. CDR1 is SGHRS, CDR2 YFSETQ, per germline. The CDR3 is made up of 15 amino acids. V gave up 8 bases and J gave up 4 bases; unmatched junction bases: 8.

In this sample, this clone turned up many times. The read ends 3 residues before the CDR3 terminus; that terminus is restored from the germline J gene. V and J are TRBV12-3 or TRBV12-4 and TRBJ1-2, with D tentatively TRBD1 (5 bases). The CDR3 is 15 residues long. V shed 5 bases and J shed 3 bases, with 16 bases lying between them. The CDR3 reads CASSDNRFRHYGYTF. CDR3 DNA, as far as it was read: TGTGCCAGCAGTGATAACAGGTTCCGGCACTATGGC.

There are many counts of this clone. The read stops 3 residues short of the end of the CDR3; the missing end is completed from the germline J gene. The chain recombines TRBV19 with TRBJ2-1; TRBD2 matches at 12 bases. Germline V lookup: CDR1 LNHDA, CDR2 SQIVND (reference sequence). The trim removed 6 bases at V and 7 bases at J, leaving 13 bases unmatched. This CDR3 is built from 17 residues. CDR3 DNA, as far as it was read: TGTGCCAGTAGACCTAGCGGGAGGGCGGGTATTCGGAATGAG. It encodes CASRPSGRAGIRNE. The full CDR3 is CASRPSGRAGIRNEQFF. Variable domain in full (rest from reference TRBV19 and TRBJ2-1): DGGITQSPKYLFRKEGQNVTLSCEQNLNHDAMYWYRQDPGQGLRLIYYSQIVNDFQKGDIAEGYSVSREKKESFPLTVTSAQKNPTAFYLCASRPSGRAGIRNEQFFGPGTRLTVL.

This clone has a count of ten or more. The observed sequence ends 3 residues before the CDR3 terminus, with the missing tail filled in from the germline J gene. This chain connects TRBV19 to TRBJ2-2; 8 bases line up with TRBD2. Germline V gene lookup returns CDR1 LNHDA and CDR2 SQIVND (reference sequence). J gave up 0 bases and V 4 bases, and 7 bases lay outside the gene matches. The CDR3 runs to 17 residues. CDR3: CASSTDPRGANTGELFF. CDR3 DNA (partial): TGTGCCAGTAGTACGGATCCGCGGGGGGCGAACACCGGGGAG. Full variable domain (remainder filled in from reference TRBV19 and TRBJ2-2): DGGITQSPKYLFRKEGQNVTLSCEQNLNHDAMYWYRQDPGQGLRLIYYSQIVNDFQKGDIAEGYSVSREKKESFPLTVTSAQKNPTAFYLCASSTDPRGANTGELFFGEGSRLTVL.

Ten or more counts support this clone. The read stops 3 residues short of the end of the CDR3; the missing end is completed from the germline J gene. The genes are TRBV7-3 and TRBJ2-3, with 9 positions matching TRBD1. Per the germline V gene, CDR1 is SGHTA and CDR2 is FQGTGA. J gave up 0 bases and V 5 bases, and 6 bases lay outside the gene matches. The CDR3 has 16 amino acids. CDR3 DNA, as far as it was read: TGTGCCAGCAGCCAAATGGGGACAGGGAGCACAGATACG. This codes for CASSQMGTGSTDT. The full CDR3 protein reads CASSQMGTGSTDTQYF.

In this sample, this clone turned up many times. The read falls 3 residues short of the CDR3 end, and the missing part is taken from the germline J gene. This sequence joins TRBV23-1 and TRBJ2-7; no reliable D call. TRBV23-1 is an open reading frame, and its role is uncertain. The V end was cut by 11 bases, the J end by 2 bases, with 13 bases between. This CDR3 contains 12 residues. The CDR3 loop reads CAARLATYEQYF. The DNA read from the CDR3 is TGCGCCGCACGACTGGCCACCTACGAG.

Many counts were recorded for this clone. Read data end 3 residues before the CDR3 end; the end is taken from the germline J gene. The genes are TRBV20-1 and TRBJ2-7; 10 bases fit TRBD2. V lost 4 bases and J lost 6; bases outside the gene matches: 6. The CDR3 sequence is 13 residues long. Germline loops: CDR1 DFQATT, CDR2 SNEGSKA (reference sequence). The CDR3 sequence: CSAIIAGGGEQYF. The CDR3 DNA, read in part, is TGCAGTGCTATAATAGCGGGAGGCGGCGAG.

Many counts were recorded for this clone. The read ends 3 residues early relative to the CDR3; the germline J gene fills the gap. The chain uses TRBV29-1 and TRBJ1-1; D remains unclear. The V and J ends lost 5 bases and 1 base respectively, with 5 bases between them. The CDR3 is 11 residues long. The germline V gene encodes CDR1 SQVTM and CDR2 ANQGSEA. CDR3 amino acids: CSVLWNTEAFF. CDR3 DNA, as far as it was read: TGCAGCGTTCTCTGGAACACTGAA.

This clone appeared a few times. The read is 3 residues too short to cover the CDR3 end, so that end is filled in from the germline J gene. The J gene is TRBJ1-2, the V gene TRBV6-2 or TRBV6-3, with D maybe TRBD1 (5 bases). This CDR3 is built from 15 residues. The V gene's germline CDR1 is MNHEY and CDR2 SVGEGT. The CDR3 bases that were read are TGTGCCAGCAGCCCCACTAGCGGGGGGGTGGATGAC. As protein: CASSPTSGGVDD. The entire CDR3 sequence reads CASSPTSGGVDDYTF.

The table lists this clone with a few counts. The sequenced fragment ends 3 residues before the CDR3 boundary, so the rest is inferred from the germline J gene. This sequence joins TRBV5-1 and TRBJ2-3; 7 bases agree with TRBD1. This CDR3 region has 13 residues. In germline, CDR1 is SGHRS, CDR2 YFSETQ. CDR3 bases read: TGCGCCAGCAGCTTCCGGGACAGTGAGACG. Translated, it gives CASSFRDSET. The full CDR3 reads CASSFRDSETQYF. The complete variable domain, with remaining parts taken from reference TRBV5-1 and TRBJ2-3, reads KAGVTQTPRYLIKTRGQQVTLSCSPISGHRSVSWYQQTPGQGLQFLFEYFSETQRNKGNFPGRFSGRQFSNSRSEMNVSTLELGDSALYLCASSFRDSETQYFGPGTRLTVL.